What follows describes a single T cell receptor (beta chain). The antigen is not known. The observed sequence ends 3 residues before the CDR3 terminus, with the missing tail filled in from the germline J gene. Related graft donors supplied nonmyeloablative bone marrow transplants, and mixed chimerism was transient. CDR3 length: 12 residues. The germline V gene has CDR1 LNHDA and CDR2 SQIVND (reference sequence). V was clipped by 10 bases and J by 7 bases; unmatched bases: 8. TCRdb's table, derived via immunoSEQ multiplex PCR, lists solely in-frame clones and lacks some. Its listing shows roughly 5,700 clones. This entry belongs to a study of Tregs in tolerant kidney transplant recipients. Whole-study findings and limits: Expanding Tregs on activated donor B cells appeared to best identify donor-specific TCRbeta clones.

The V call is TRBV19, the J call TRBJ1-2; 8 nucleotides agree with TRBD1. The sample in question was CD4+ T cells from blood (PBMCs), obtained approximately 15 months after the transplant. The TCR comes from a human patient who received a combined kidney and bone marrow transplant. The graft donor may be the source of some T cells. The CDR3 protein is CANQGAPFGYTF. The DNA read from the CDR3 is TGTGCCAACCAGGGGGCTCCTTTTGGC.